The present T cell receptor beta chain was sequenced within a study of shared clonotypes between healthy human individuals (TCRdb year 2020). Looking at the study overall: Two women and a few men aged 18 to 49 years were included in the cohort. For each donor, three plates each were used for CD4 naive and CD4 memory, two plates were used for CD8 naive, and one plate was used for CD8 memory. To estimate repertoire size and how much clonotypes are shared between individuals, the study performed deep sequencing of blood TCR repertoires from 4 to 6 healthy adults. To increase sequencing depth and limit assay-specific biases, different laboratories used diverse techniques to prepare libraries and sequence TCR repertoires. Between about 0.85 and 8.9 billion PBMCs per donor were obtained by leukapheresis. The full study reports these points: Clonotypes shared by all four sorted-subset donors showed higher generation probabilities than non-shared clonotypes. Pairwise subsampling led to the expectation that sequencing depth would affect the degree of clonotype sharing among donors. About 5% of naive CD4, around 3.5% of naive CD8, approximately 2% of memory CD4, and 0.35% to 0.5% of memory CD8 clonotypes were shared across several donors. Sampling was restricted to blood, and TCR repertoires in tissues likely differ from the TCR repertoires found in blood. Rarefaction of sorted-subset datasets indicated incomplete sequencing despite the large sequencing depth. Because the study included a small number of donors, the genetic and exposure-history diversity represented was limited. Estimated clonotype richness was generally larger for naive than for memory subsets.

Spanning cysteine to phenylalanine, the CDR3 consists of 15 amino acids. Only the CDR3 DNA stays, 45 bases, in frame from base 1. The trim is 3 bases for V and 7 bases for J, with a gap of 15 bases between the germline ends. The germline V gene encodes CDR1 MDHEN and CDR2 SYDVKM. TCR CDR3 regions were amplified from genomic DNA by multiplex PCR using the deep immunoSEQ assay. Extracted genomic DNA from each cell subset was distributed evenly across all wells of several immunoSEQ 96-well plates, and each plate was treated as a replicate. For sorted subsets, each replicate PCR was loaded with about 200 ng genomic DNA, equivalent to some 31,000 T cell genomes. The purified libraries were quantified using a Qubit 3.0 fluorometer, sized with a Bioanalyzer 2100, and then quantified again using the KAPA Library Quantification kit. Every immunoSEQ 96-well plate was sequenced on a separate single-read 150-cycle Illumina NextSeq 550 flow cell. As for how the authors treated the data: Because the immunoSEQ output included only junctional sequences and no quality scores, the filtering could not be the same as the filtering used for full-length reads. Sequences were annotated with PyIR, a Python wrapper for IgBLAST v1.9, and V/J genes and CDR3 were assigned using IMGT germline references. Reads were filtered out if the reads had weak V/J assignments (E-value above 1e-6), no CDR3, stop codons, out-of-frame junctions, or ambiguous translated residues. V3J clonotypes were defined as sequences sharing an identical inferred V gene, J gene, and CDR3 amino acid sequence. The percentage overlap between two repertoires was calculated by dividing the number of shared unique clonotypes by the size of the smaller repertoire. Three approaches were used to assess repertoire richness: RTK rarefaction, the Chao1 estimator, and Recon v2.1 estimates of unobserved clonotypes. Generation probabilities for all TCRbeta clonotypes obtained by the gDNA method from four donors were computed using OLGA. The table was pulled from immuneACCESS by TCRdb, which kept in-frame rearrangements only. Such tables lose some clones; where checked, under half of the loss comes from unresolved V genes, and the rest has no known cause. The V and J calls and clone size come from that table; D and trimming were worked out from the DNA. For this sample the table gives approximately 1,500,000 clones, of which approximately 98% were detected only once. The top ten clonotypes cover roughly 0.45% of the sample.

Details on this clone: The antigen this receptor binds is unknown. Base qualities were left out, and no much larger clone turns up one base away.

Donors were healthy HIV-negative adults with no recently reported acute infections or vaccinations. Every donor was a Caucasian adult living in Nashville, Tennessee, USA. CD4+ T cells were enriched by magnetic negative selection; naive cells were then positively selected on CD45RA, and the negative fraction formed the memory subset. Blood was collected by leukapheresis, and PBMCs were isolated by Ficoll-Histopaque density gradient centrifugation and then cryopreserved in liquid nitrogen vapor phase. Analytical flow cytometry was used to check the purity and quantity of each magnetically sorted T cell population. Genomic DNA was isolated from every sorted fraction and measured by UV absorbance on a Nanodrop 2000c.

The sequencing input was naive CD4+ T cells sorted from blood. Interpreted using the paper, the cell subset or site label stands for: CD45RA+ positively selected. This TCR derives from a man aged 25-45 years in good health. Rearrangement joined TRBV28 to TRBJ1-4; possibly the D gene is TRBD1, per 5 matching bases. The DNA sequence reads TGTGCCAGCAGTTTTCCGGGGCAGGCGAGTGAAAAACTGTTTTTT. This encodes CASSFPGQASEKLFF. The CDR3 plus the reference TRBV28 and TRBJ1-4 genes for the other parts give the full variable domain: DVKVTQSSRYLVKRTGEKVFLECVQDMDHENMFWYRQDPGLGLRLIYFSYDVKMKEKGDIPEGYSVSREKKERFSLILESASTNQTSMYLCASSFPGQASEKLFFGSGTQLSVL.